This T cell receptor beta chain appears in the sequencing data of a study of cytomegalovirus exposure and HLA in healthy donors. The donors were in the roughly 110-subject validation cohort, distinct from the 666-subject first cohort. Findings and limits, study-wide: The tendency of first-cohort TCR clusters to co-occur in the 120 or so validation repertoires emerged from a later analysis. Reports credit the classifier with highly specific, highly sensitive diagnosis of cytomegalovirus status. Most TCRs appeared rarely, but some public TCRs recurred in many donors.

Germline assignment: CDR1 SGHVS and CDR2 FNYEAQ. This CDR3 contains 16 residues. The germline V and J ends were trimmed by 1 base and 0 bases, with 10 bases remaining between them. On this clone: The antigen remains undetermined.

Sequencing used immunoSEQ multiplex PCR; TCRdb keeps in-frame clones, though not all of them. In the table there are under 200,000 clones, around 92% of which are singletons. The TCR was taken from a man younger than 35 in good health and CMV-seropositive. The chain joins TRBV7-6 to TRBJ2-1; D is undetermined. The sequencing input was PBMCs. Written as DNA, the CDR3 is TGTGCCAGCAGCTTAGGTCAGGTGAGCTCCTACAATGAGCAGTTCTTC. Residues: CASSLGQVSSYNEQFF. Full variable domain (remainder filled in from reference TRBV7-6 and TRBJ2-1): GAGVSQSPRYKVTKRGQDVALRCDPISGHVSLYWYRQALGQGPEFLTYFNYEAQQDKSGLPNDRFSAERPEGSISTLTIQRTEQRDSAMYRCASSLGQVSSYNEQFFGPGTRLTVL.